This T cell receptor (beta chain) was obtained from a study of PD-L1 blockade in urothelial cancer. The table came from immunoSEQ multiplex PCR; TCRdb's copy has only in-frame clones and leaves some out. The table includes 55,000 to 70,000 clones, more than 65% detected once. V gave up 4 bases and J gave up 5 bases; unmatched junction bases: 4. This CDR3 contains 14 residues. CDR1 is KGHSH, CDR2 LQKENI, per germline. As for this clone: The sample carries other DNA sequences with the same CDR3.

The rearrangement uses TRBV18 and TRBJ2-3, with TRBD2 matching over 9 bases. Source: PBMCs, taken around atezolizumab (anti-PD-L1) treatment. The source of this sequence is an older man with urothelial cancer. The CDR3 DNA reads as TGTGCCAGCTCACGTAGCGGGAGAGGAGATACGCAGTATTTT. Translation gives CASSRSGRGDTQYF.